This paragraph reports one T cell receptor (beta chain). The antigen is not known. The same CDR3 also results from other DNA sequences found in this sample. Clones were read by immunoSEQ multiplex PCR, and TCRdb kept only the in-frame ones, dropping some. The profile covers around 2.1 million clones, with 95% appearing a single time and roughly 0.13% taken by the ten largest. This specimen belongs to a study of shared clonotypes between healthy human individuals. Study-level findings and limits: Naive subsets generally exceeded memory subsets in estimated richness.

Germline lookup yields CDR1 SGHNT and CDR2 YYREEE (reference sequence). The CDR3 runs 15 residues. The ends lost 0 bases at V and 6 bases at J; junction bases unmatched: 2. The V gene is TRBV5-4, the J gene TRBJ2-7, with 14 bases fitting TRBD2. The source of this sequence is a man aged 18 to 35 in good health. Source material: naive CD4+ T cells sorted from blood. Subset meaning: CD45RA+ positively selected. CDR3 residues: CASSLGGLAGVEQYF. CDR3 coding DNA: TGTGCCAGCAGCTTGGGGGGACTAGCGGGAGTCGAGCAGTACTTC.